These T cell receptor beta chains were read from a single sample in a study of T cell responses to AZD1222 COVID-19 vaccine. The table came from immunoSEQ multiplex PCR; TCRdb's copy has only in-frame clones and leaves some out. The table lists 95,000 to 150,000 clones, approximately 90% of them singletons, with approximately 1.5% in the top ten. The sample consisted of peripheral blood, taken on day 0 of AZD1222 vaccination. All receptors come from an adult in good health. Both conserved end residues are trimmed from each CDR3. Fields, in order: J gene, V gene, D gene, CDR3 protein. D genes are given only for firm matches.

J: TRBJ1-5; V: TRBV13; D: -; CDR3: ASSFIRGENQPQH
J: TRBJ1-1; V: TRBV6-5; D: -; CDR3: ASSYSMGLVTEAF
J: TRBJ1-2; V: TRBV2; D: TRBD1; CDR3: ASSRDRAENYGYT
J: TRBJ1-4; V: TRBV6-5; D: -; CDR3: ASSYSIGEKLF
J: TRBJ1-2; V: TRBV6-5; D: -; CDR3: ASSYLRANYGYT
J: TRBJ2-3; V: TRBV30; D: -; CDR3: AWSRTLRTDTQY
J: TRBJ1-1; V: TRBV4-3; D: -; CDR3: ASSLLGQAIPMNTEAF
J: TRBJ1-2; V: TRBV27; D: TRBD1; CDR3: ASSLTPPTGRYGYT
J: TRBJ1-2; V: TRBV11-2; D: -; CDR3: ASSRGASRREYGYT
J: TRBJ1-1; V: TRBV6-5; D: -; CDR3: ASSYSGEAF
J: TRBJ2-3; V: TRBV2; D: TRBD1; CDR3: ASSAQGAGTDTQY
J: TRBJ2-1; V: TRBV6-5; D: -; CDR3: ASSSPAGEQF
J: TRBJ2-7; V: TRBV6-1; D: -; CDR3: ASSEMYQPSYEQY
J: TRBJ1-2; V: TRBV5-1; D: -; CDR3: ASSFQGRGYT
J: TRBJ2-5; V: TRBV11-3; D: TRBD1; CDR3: ASSLRQGETQY
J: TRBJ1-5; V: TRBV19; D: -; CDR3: ASSSQIYSNQPQH
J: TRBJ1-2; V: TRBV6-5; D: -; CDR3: ASTRTEANYGYT
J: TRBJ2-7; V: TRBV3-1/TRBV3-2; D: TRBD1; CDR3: ASSPRTGGGEQY
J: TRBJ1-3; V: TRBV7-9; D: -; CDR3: ASSAGTDARNTIY
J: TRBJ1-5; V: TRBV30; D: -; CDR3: AWSWAENQPQH
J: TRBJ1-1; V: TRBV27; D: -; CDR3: ASKPNTEAF
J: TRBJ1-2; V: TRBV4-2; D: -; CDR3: ASSQEGGAGAGYT
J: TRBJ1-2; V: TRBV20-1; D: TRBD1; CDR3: SASTRTGVFYGYT
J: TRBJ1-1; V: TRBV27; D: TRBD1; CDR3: ATRGVVNTEAF
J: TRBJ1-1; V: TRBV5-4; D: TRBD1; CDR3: ASRETGMNTEAF
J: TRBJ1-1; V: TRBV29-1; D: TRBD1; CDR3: SVEEAGGYTEAF
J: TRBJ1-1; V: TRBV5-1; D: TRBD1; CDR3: ASSLEYIGQGTEAF
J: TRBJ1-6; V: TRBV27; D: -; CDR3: ASSSEIHNSPLH
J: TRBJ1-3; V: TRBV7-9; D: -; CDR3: ASSPRVASGNTIY
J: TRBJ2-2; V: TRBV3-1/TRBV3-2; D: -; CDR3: ASSQDSGELF
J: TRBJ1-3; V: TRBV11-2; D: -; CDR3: ASSLDGGRNTIY
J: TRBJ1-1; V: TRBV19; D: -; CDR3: ASSMVNTEAF
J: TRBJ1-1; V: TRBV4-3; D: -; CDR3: ASSRKAGTEAF
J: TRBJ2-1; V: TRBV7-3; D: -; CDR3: ASSFGITGDEQF
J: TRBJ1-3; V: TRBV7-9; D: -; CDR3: ASSSLQGRSGNTIY
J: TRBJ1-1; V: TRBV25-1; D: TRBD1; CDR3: ASSDRGSPNTEAF
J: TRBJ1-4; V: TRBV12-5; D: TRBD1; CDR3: ASGLGQDGNEKLF
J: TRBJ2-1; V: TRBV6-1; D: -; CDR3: ASSESGRGTDYNEQF
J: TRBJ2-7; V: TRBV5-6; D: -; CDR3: ASSLLKGAVYEQY
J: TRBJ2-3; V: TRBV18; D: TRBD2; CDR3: ASSLIAGGRTDTQY
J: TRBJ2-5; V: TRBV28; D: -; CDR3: ASSFGRQETQY
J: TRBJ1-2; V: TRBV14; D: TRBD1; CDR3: ASSQVGTAYGYT
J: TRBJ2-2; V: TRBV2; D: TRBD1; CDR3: ASSGTGGGGELF
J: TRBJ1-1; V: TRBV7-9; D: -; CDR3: ASSPTLGEKYEAF
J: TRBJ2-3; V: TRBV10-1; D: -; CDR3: AILLKRRSPQY
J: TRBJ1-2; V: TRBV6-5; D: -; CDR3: ASRSWGVDLGGYT
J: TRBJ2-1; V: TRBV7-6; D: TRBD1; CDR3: ASSSGTGVYNEQF
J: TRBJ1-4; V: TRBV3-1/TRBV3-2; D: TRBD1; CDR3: ASSSSMVATGGNEKLF
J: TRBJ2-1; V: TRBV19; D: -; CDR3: ASSIEGGTAAYNEQF
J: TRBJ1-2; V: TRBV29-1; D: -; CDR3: SAPQGIGYT
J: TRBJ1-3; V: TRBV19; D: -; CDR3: ASIPEGLGNTIY
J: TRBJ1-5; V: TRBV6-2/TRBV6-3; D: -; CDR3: ASSPDGGPLSNQPQH
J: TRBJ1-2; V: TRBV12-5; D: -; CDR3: ASGLSRDTWHYGYT
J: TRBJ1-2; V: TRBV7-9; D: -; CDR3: ASSWGVYGYT
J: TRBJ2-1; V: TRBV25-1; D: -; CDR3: ASIQDDGRNEQF
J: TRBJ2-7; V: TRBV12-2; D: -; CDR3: ASRRDRGLTSYEQY
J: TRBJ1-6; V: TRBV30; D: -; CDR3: AWSSRQVHSPLH